This T cell receptor (beta chain) was profiled in a study of T cell responses to AZD1222 COVID-19 vaccine. Study background: Timing groups of about 4 and about 12 weeks for second doses were pooled. Study results and limitations: Two AZD1222 doses significantly raised spike-specific TCR breadth and depth over controls.

A single count supports this clone. Its matching antigen is unknown. Trimming at V came to 3 bases and at J to 6 bases, leaving 2 bases not matched to a gene. The germline gives CDR1 GTSNPN, CDR2 SVGIG (reference sequence). The CDR3 loop spans 14 amino acids. The data were produced by immunoSEQ multiplex PCR, yet TCRdb's version contains in-frame clones alone and is incomplete. Of approximately 150,000 clones listed, 80% to 95% are singletons. This sequence originates from an adult in good health. This material consisted of peripheral blood, taken on day 0 of AZD1222 vaccination. The chain uses TRBV30 and TRBJ1-6; 10 bases line up with TRBD1. The CDR3 region has the DNA TGTGCCTGGAGCCGGGACAGGGGTAATTCACCCCTCCACTTT. This encodes CAWSRDRGNSPLHF.